The 20 T cell receptor beta chains below all came from one sample that was sequenced in a study of graft-versus-host responses after intestinal transplantation. Generated by immunoSEQ multiplex PCR, the TCRdb table keeps only in-frame clones and is missing some. The sample has 65,000 to 85,000 clones, 80% to 95% seen once. The specimen comprised bone marrow, sampled 734 days after intestinal transplantation. Receptors were obtained from a human patient who received an intestinal transplant, so some T cells may come from the graft donor.

This clone appeared once. The V and J genes are TRBV9 and TRBJ2-1, with 9 bases identical to TRBD2. V gave up 2 bases and J gave up 4 bases; unmatched junction bases: 4. Germline CDR1 SGDLS, CDR2 YYNGEE. The CDR3 extends over 15 amino acids. CDR3 loop: CASSVAGGLYNEQFF. CDR3 sequence (DNA): TGTGCCAGCAGCGTCGCGGGGGGGCTGTACAATGAGCAGTTCTTC.

The V gene is TRBV29-1, the J gene TRBJ2-3; TRBD2 aligns across 9 bases. Germline CDR1 reads SQVTM; CDR2 reads ANQGSEA. This CDR3 is 13 amino acids long. Unmatched junction bases numbered 4, after V lost 7 bases and J lost 2 bases. CDR3 sequence (DNA): TGCAGCGCGCTAGCGGGGAACACAGATACGCAGTATTTT. Its translation: CSALAGNTDTQYF.

This clone was seen just once. This chain connects TRBV7-2 to TRBJ2-5, with 10 bases fitting TRBD1. The J call is doubtful: the DNA matches TRBJ2-7 better. Germline V gives CDR1 SGHTA, CDR2 FQGNSA. This CDR3 is built from 14 residues. The CDR3: CASSSGQGEYEQYF. CDR3 coding DNA: TGTGCCAGCAGCTCTGGACAGGGGGAGTACGAGCAGTACTTC.

The chain has TRBV21-1 and TRBJ2-2; TRBD1 is the table's D call, not checked against the DNA. TRBV21-1 is labeled a pseudogene. The CDR3 runs 17 residues. The CDR3 coding sequence is TGTGCCAGCAGCAAAGTAAGGGACAGGGCGAACACCGGGGAGCTGTTTTTT. This codes for CASSKVRDRANTGELFF.

The rearrangement joins TRBV28 to TRBJ1-2; D gene ambiguous. CDR3 length: 12 amino acids. Germline values: CDR1 MDHEN, CDR2 SYDVKM. V lost 5 bases and J lost 4, with 8 bases in between. Here the CDR3 DNA reads TGTGCCAGCAGTACCGGTGGCTATGGCTACACCTTC. Translating gives CASSTGGYGYTF.

This chain uses TRBV27 with TRBJ2-7, with TRBD1 identical over 7 bases. The CDR3 contains 14 residues. V shed 5 bases and J 6 bases; nucleotides not matched to a gene: 10. Germline CDR1 reads MNHEY; CDR2 reads SMNVEV (reference sequence). The CDR3 is CASSSPRQGSEQYF. In DNA, the CDR3 is TGTGCCAGCAGTAGTCCGAGACAGGGTAGCGAGCAGTACTTC.

This clone turned up a few times. The CDR3 nucleotides read TGTGCCAGCAGCCAAAGACGGTTGGGTACTGAAGCTTTCTTT. It yields the protein CASSQRRLGTEAFF. The chain carries TRBV7-2 and TRBJ1-1; D unresolved. CDR1 SGHTA and CDR2 FQGNSA come from the germline V gene. CDR3 size: 14 residues. Trimming took 5 bases from V and 5 from J, leaving 15 bases between them.

This clone appeared a single time. The rearrangement joins TRBV6-1 to TRBJ2-1, with TRBD2 identical over 8 bases. Germline V gene lookup returns CDR1 MNHNS and CDR2 SASEGT. The length of the CDR3 is 16 residues. J gave up 8 bases and V 1 base, and 10 bases lay outside the gene matches. CDR3 sequence: CASSEESLRTSHEQFF. The CDR3 nucleotides are TGTGCCAGCAGTGAAGAGAGTCTGAGGACTAGCCATGAGCAGTTCTTC.

The chain has TRBV6-5 and TRBJ1-1; D gene unclear. The CDR3 consists of 11 residues. Trimming shortened V by 8 bases and J by 7 bases, and 11 bases separated the two germline ends. The germline V gene encodes CDR1 MNHEY and CDR2 SVGAGI. CDR3 region: CASSWRNEAFF. For the CDR3, the DNA is TGTGCCAGCTCATGGCGAAATGAAGCTTTCTTT.

The J gene is TRBJ1-2, the V gene TRBV5-4, with D maybe TRBD1 (6 bases). Germline assignment: CDR1 SGHNT and CDR2 YYREEE (reference sequence). Trimming took off 0 bases at V and 2 bases at J, with 11 bases between the two ends. The CDR3 is 15 amino acids. Written as DNA, the CDR3 is TGTGCCAGCAGCTTGGTGGACAGACTCAACTATGGCTACACCTTC. Its protein product is CASSLVDRLNYGYTF.

The CDR3 sequence is CASSSGGTGELFF. CDR3 coding DNA: TGTGCCAGCAGCTCAGGGGGCACCGGGGAGCTGTTTTTT. The V call is TRBV13, the J call TRBJ2-2; 7 bases fit TRBD1. The germline gives CDR1 PRHDT, CDR2 FYEKMQ (reference sequence). This CDR3 comprises 13 residues. Losses at the gene ends were 4 bases for V and 4 bases for J; bases not matched to a gene: 0.

This clone occurred once. The chain joins TRBV30 to TRBJ2-7; TRBD1 aligns across 8 bases. CDR3 size: 12 residues. Per the germline V gene, CDR1 is GTSNPN and CDR2 is SVGIG (reference sequence). Trimming took 5 bases from V and 2 from J; bases not matched to a gene: 2. The chain's CDR3 is CAWDRGTYEQYF. The CDR3 DNA sequence: TGTGCCTGGGACAGGGGAACCTACGAGCAGTACTTC.

The chain is built from TRBV10-1 and TRBJ2-7; 10 bases map to TRBD1. The J segment lost 6 bases and the V segment lost 2 bases, leaving 7 bases of the junction unmatched. The CDR3 is 15 amino acids. Germline CDR1 and CDR2: WNHNN and SYGVQD (reference sequence). The CDR3 nucleotides read TGCGCCAGCAGTGAGGCGGGACAGGGGTTGATCGAGCAGTACTTC. This translates into CASSEAGQGLIEQYF.

The chain uses TRBV13 and TRBJ1-2, with D unresolved. V gave up 3 bases and J gave up 6 bases, with 5 bases separating them. The CDR3 loop spans 11 amino acids. Germline CDR1 and CDR2: PRHDT and FYEKMQ (reference sequence). The CDR3 protein is CASSFSDGYTF. The CDR3 DNA sequence: TGTGCCAGCAGCTTCTCTGATGGCTACACCTTC.

The sample holds one count of this clone. This chain joins TRBV28 and TRBJ2-2; D gene ambiguous. The germline gives CDR1 MDHEN, CDR2 SYDVKM. The CDR3 is made up of 14 amino acids. V was trimmed by 3 bases and J by 5 bases, leaving 10 bases between them. CDR3 residues: CASSFGGNTGELFF. CDR3 DNA: TGTGCCAGCAGTTTTGGCGGAAATACCGGGGAGCTGTTTTTT.

The V call is TRBV11-1, the J call TRBJ2-2; D remains ambiguous. The CDR3 runs to 11 residues. In germline, CDR1 is SGHAT, CDR2 FQDESV (reference sequence). V was shortened by 5 bases and J by 5 bases, with 3 bases between the two germline ends. CDR3 coding DNA: TGTGCCAGCAGCGCGACCGGGGAGCTGTTTTTT. This translates into CASSATGELFF.

The genes are TRBV7-6 and TRBJ2-1; 9 bases line up with TRBD1. Germline CDR1 and CDR2: SGHVS and FNYEAQ. Trimming took 5 bases from V and 0 from J; bases not matched to a gene: 17. CDR3 size: 20 residues. The CDR3 sequence is CASSKRTGDLFLGSYNEQFF. CDR3 in DNA: TGTGCCAGCAGCAAACGGACAGGGGATTTGTTTCTTGGCTCCTACAATGAGCAGTTCTTC. Combining the CDR3 with reference TRBV7-6 and TRBJ2-1 gives the whole variable domain GAGVSQSPRYKVTKRGQDVALRCDPISGHVSLYWYRQALGQGPEFLTYFNYEAQQDKSGLPNDRFSAERPEGSISTLTIQRTEQRDSAMYRCASSKRTGDLFLGSYNEQFFGPGTRLTVL.

This clone came up a few times. The V gene is TRBV10-1, the J gene TRBJ1-1, with TRBD1 matching over 7 bases. The CDR3 length is 13 residues. CDR1 and CDR2 from the germline V gene are WNHNN and SYGVQD (reference sequence). V was clipped by 4 bases and J by 5 bases; unmatched bases: 4. The chain's CDR3 is CASSGTGSTEAFF. CDR3 DNA sequence: TGCGCCAGCAGTGGGACAGGTTCGACTGAAGCTTTCTTT.

This clone was counted between two and nine times. This chain joins TRBV28 and TRBJ1-5; D ambiguous. The CDR3 is 12 amino acids. V gave up 4 bases and J gave up 9 bases, with 10 bases separating them. Germline V lookup: CDR1 MDHEN, CDR2 SYDVKM. The CDR3 bases are TGTGCCAGCAGTTCGTCCCTTATGCCCCAGCATTTT. The encoded protein is CASSSSLMPQHF.

The rearrangement uses TRBV15 and TRBJ1-3; no clear D. The CDR3 length is 13 residues. From germline, CDR1 is LNHNV and CDR2 YYDKDF (reference sequence). Trimming shortened V by 1 base and J by 4 bases, and 5 bases separated the two germline ends. CDR3 residues: CATSRVRGNTIYF. In DNA form, the CDR3 reads TGTGCCACCAGCAGAGTAAGAGGAAACACCATATATTTT. Full variable domain (outside the CDR3, taken from reference TRBV15 and TRBJ1-3): DAMVIQNPRYQVTQFGKPVTLSCSQTLNHNVMYWYQQKSSQAPKLLFHYYDKDFNNEADTPDNFQSRRPNTSFCFLDIRSPGLGDTAMYLCATSRVRGNTIYFGEGSWLTVV.